This TCR beta chain is drawn from a study of spatial heterogeneity in lung cancer. Notes on the study in general: Within tumors, counts of expanded alpha and beta TCRs tracked tumor mutation counts.

In TCRdb, the 5' RACE reads were re-called with MiXCR into one record per CDR3 protein. The sample holds a few thousand distinct CDR3 sequences, around an eighth seen once. Judged by abundance, this clonotype is medium-sized. What it recognizes is unknown. Described time point: sample taken at primary tumor resection. Samples were donated by 72 untreated early-stage non-small cell lung cancer patients. Material for sequencing was whole RNA from tumor, nontumor lung or frozen PBMC, left unsorted. The trim removed 1 base at V and 2 bases at J, leaving 4 bases unmatched. CDR1 and CDR2 (germline): SGHRS, YFSETQ. This CDR3 contains 16 residues.

This chain joins TRBV5-1 and TRBJ1-4; 8 bases line up with TRBD1. The sequencing here drew on lung tumor tissue, taken at surgery. This sequence was found in a female donor with early-stage non-small cell lung cancer. The CDR3 DNA reads as TGCGCCAGCAGCTTGATGCAGGGGGCGACTAATGAAAAACTGTTTTTT. This translates into CASSLMQGATNEKLFF.